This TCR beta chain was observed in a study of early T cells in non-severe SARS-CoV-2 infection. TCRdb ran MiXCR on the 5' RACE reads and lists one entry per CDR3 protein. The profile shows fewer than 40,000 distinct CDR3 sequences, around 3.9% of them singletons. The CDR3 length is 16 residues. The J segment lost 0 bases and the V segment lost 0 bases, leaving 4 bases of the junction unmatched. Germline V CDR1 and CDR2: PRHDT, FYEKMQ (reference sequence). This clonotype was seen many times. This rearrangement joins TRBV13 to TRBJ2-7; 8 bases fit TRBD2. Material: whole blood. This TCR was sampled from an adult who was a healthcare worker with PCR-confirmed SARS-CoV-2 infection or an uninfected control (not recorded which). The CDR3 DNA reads TGTGCCAGCAGCTTAGGTACTAGCGGCCCCTCCTACGAGCAGTACTTC. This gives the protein CASSLGTSGPSYEQYF.